The 5 T cell receptor beta chains below come from one sample, sequenced in a study of T cell clonotyping in hematopoietic cell transplantation. Profiled with immunoSEQ multiplex PCR; TCRdb holds only in-frame clones, not every one. The sample yields roughly 7,000 clones, about 89% seen once. The source was PBMCs, collected 30 days after allogeneic stem cell transplant. The receptors derive from a female patient in her forties or fifties who had an allogeneic stem cell transplant from an unrelated donor, so the T cells may come from the graft donor. Some clones in this sample may be carry-over from other donors' samples.

The V and J genes are TRBV2 and TRBJ2-2; tentatively, D is TRBD1 (5 bases). With 5 bases removed from V and 4 bases from J, the gap between germline ends came to 11 bases. Germline CDR1 SNHLY, CDR2 FYNNEI. The CDR3 runs 14 residues. This CDR3 is CASSRQTLTGELFF. The CDR3 region has the DNA TGTGCCAGCAGTAGACAGACTCTCACCGGGGAGCTGTTTTTT.

V is TRBV6-6 and J is TRBJ2-2; TRBD2 matches at 9 bases. After removal of 5 bases from V and 8 bases from J, the junction contained 12 bases not matched to a gene. This CDR3 has 16 amino acids. Germline-derived CDR1 and CDR2 are MNHNY and SVGAGI (reference sequence). CDR3 bases: TGTGCCAGCAGTCAACGATCCGGGACTAGCTTGGGGGAGCTGTTTTTT. The encoded protein is CASSQRSGTSLGELFF.

This chain connects TRBV2 to TRBJ2-7, with 10 bases aligning to TRBD2. V shed 6 bases and J 3 bases; nucleotides not matched to a gene: 8. This CDR3 region has 15 residues. Germline V lookup: CDR1 SNHLY, CDR2 FYNNEI. The DNA for the CDR3 is TGTGCCAGCAGGATATCTAGCGGGGGTTTCTACGAGCAGTACTTC. Its translation is CASRISSGGFYEQYF. Full variable domain (rest looked up from reference TRBV2 and TRBJ2-7): EPEVTQTPSHQVTQMGQEVILRCVPISNHLYFYWYRQILGQKVEFLVSFYNNEISEKSEIFDDQFSVERPDGSNFTLKIRSTKLEDSAMYFCASRISSGGFYEQYFGPGTRLTVT.

The chain joins TRBV11-2 to TRBJ2-1; a weak D match, TRBD2 (6 bases). The CDR3 sequence is 16 residues long. Trimming stripped 8 bases from V and 5 bases from J, with 22 bases between. The germline V gene has CDR1 SGHAT and CDR2 FQNNGV. The CDR3 spells CASAPFLRRGDNEQFF. CDR3 coding DNA: TGTGCCAGCGCCCCCTTCCTACGGCGCGGGGACAATGAGCAGTTCTTC.

By sample fraction, this clone is large (0.1 to 1%). The chain employs TRBV18 and TRBJ2-7, with D hard to call. CDR1 KGHSH and CDR2 LQKENI come from the germline V gene. The CDR3 has 12 amino acids. Trimming left V 3 bases short and J 6 bases short, with 9 bases between. Written as DNA, the CDR3 is TGTGCCAGCTCACCCGAAATGGTCGAGCAGTACTTC. This codes for CASSPEMVEQYF.